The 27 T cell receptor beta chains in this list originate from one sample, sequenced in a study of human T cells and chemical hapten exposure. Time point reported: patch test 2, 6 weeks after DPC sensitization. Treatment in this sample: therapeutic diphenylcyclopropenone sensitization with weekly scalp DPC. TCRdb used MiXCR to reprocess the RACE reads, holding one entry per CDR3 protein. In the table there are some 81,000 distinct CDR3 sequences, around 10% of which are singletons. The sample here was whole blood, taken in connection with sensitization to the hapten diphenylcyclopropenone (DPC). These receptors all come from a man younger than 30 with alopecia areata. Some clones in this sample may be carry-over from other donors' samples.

CDR3 coding DNA: TGTGCCAGCTCACCACCAGGGAGAGGAACCGGGGAGCTGTTTTTT. Protein sequence: CASSPPGRGTGELFF. V usage is TRBV18 and J usage is TRBJ2-2; the D gene is possibly TRBD2 (5 bases). The germline V gene encodes CDR1 KGHSH and CDR2 LQKENI. CDR3 length: 15 amino acids. The V end was cut by 0 bases, the J end by 5 bases, with 10 bases between. The full variable domain, rest sourced from reference TRBV18 and TRBJ2-2, is NAGVMQNPRHLVRRRGQEARLRCSPMKGHSHVYWYRQLPEEGLKFMVYLQKENIIDESGMPKERFSAEFPKEGPSILRIQQVVRGDSAAYFCASSPPGRGTGELFFGEGSRLTVL.

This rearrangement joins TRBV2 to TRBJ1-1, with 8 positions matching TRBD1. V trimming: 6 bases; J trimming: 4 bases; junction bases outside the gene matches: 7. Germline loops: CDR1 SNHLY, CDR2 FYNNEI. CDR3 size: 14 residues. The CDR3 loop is CASRSRDRSTEAFF. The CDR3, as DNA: TGTGCCAGCAGGAGCCGGGACAGGAGCACTGAAGCTTTCTTT.

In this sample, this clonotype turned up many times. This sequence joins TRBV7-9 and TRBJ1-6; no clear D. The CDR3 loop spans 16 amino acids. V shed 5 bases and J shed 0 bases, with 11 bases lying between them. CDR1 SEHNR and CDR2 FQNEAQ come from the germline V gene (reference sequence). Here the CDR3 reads CASSAPLSSYNSPLHF. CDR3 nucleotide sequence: TGTGCCAGCAGCGCTCCTTTGAGCTCCTATAATTCACCCCTCCACTTT.

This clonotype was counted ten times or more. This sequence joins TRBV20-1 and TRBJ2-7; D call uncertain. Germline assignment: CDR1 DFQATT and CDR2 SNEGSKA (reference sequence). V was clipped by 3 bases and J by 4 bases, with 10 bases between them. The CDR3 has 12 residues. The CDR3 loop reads CSASSRLYEQYF. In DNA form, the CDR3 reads TGCAGTGCTAGTAGCAGGCTATACGAGCAGTACTTC.

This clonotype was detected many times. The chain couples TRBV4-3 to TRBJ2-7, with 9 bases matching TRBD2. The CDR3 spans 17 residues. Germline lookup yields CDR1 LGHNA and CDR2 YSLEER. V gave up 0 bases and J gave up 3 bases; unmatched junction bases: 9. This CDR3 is CASSQDWGSGGYYEQYV. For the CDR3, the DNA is TGCGCCAGCAGCCAAGATTGGGGGAGCGGGGGGTACTACGAGCAGTACGTC.

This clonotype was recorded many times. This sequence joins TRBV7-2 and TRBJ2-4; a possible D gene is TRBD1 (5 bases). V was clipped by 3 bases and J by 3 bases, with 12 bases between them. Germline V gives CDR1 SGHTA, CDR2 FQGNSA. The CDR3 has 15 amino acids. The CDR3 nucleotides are TGTGCCAGCAGCTTCGGCCGACAGAGCAAAAACATTCAGTACTTC. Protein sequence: CASSFGRQSKNIQYF.

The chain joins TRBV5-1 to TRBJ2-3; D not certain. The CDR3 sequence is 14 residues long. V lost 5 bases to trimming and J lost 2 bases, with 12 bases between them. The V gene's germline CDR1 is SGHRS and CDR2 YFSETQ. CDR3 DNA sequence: TGCGCCAGCAGACCCAGGACCGCCACAGATACGCAGTATTTT. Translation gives CASRPRTATDTQYF.

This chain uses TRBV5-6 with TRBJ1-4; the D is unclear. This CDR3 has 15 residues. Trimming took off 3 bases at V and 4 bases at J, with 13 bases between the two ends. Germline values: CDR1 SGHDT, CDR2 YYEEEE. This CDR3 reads CASSSEGYINEKLFF. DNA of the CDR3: TGTGCCAGCAGCTCGGAAGGATACATTAATGAAAAACTGTTTTTT.

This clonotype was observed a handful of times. The DNA of the CDR3 is TGTGCCAGCCGCGAGTGGCTTAAGAATAATTCACCCCTCCACTTT. Amino acids: CASREWLKNNSPLHF. The chain recombines TRBV11-2 with TRBJ1-6; D ambiguous. Trimming cost V 8 bases and J 5 bases, with 16 bases left between them. Germline V gives CDR1 SGHAT, CDR2 FQNNGV. The CDR3 extends over 15 amino acids. Looking up the rest from reference TRBV11-2 and TRBJ1-6 gives the full variable domain: EAGVAQSPRYKIIEKRQSVAFWCNPISGHATLYWYQQILGQGPKLLIQFQNNGVVDDSQLPKDRFSAERLKGVDSTLKIQPAKLEDSAVYLCASREWLKNNSPLHFGNGTRLTVT.

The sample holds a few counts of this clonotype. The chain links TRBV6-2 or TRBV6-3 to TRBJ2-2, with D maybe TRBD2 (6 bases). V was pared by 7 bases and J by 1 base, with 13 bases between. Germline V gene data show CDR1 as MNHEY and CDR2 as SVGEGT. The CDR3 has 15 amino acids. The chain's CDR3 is CASITGLLNTGELFF. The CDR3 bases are TGTGCCAGCATCACGGGACTTTTGAACACCGGGGAGCTGTTTTTT.

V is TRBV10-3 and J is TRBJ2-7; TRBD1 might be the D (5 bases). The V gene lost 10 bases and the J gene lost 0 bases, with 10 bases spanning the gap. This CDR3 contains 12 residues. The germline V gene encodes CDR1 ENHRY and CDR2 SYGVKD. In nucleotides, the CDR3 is TGTGCCACCCTAGACAGCTCCTACGAGCAGTACTTC. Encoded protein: CATLDSSYEQYF.

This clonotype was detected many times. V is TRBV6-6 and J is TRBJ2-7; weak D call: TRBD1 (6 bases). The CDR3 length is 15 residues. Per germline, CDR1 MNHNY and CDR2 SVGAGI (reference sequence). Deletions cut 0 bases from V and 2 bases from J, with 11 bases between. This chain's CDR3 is CASSYSSQGTYEQYF. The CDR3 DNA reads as TGTGCCAGCAGTTACTCGAGTCAGGGGACCTACGAGCAGTACTTC.

The CDR3 region has the DNA TGCAGTACCGCGCCCGCATACAATGAGCAGTTCTTC. Its translation: CSTAPAYNEQFF. This chain joins TRBV20-1 and TRBJ2-1, with D uncertain. The CDR3 runs to 12 residues. V was shortened by 8 bases and J by 4 bases, with 12 bases between the two germline ends. In germline, CDR1 is DFQATT, CDR2 SNEGSKA (reference sequence).

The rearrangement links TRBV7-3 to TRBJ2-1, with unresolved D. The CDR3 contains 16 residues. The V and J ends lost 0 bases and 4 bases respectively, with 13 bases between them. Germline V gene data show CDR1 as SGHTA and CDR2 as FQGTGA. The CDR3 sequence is CASSLTDGSPYNEQFF. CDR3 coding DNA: TGTGCCAGCAGCTTAACGGACGGCTCCCCTTACAATGAGCAGTTCTTC. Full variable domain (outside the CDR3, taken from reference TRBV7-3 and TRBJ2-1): GAGVSQTPSNKVTEKGKYVELRCDPISGHTALYWYRQSLGQGPEFLIYFQGTGAADDSGLPNDRFFAVRPEGSVSTLKIQRTERGDSAVYLCASSLTDGSPYNEQFFGPGTRLTVL.

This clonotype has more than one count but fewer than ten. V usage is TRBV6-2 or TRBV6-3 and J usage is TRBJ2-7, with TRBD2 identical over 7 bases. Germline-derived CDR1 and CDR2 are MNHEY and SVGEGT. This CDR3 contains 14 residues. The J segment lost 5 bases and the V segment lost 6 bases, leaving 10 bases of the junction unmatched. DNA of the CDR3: TGTGCCAGCAGCTCCTCAGCGGGGTTGGACGAGCAGTACTTC. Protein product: CASSSSAGLDEQYF.

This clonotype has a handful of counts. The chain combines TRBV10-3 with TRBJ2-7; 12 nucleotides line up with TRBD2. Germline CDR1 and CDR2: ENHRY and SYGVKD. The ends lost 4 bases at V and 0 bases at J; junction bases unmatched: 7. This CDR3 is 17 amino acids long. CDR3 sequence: CAISGRLAGASSYEQYF. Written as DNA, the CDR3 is TGTGCCATCAGTGGGCGACTAGCGGGGGCAAGCTCCTACGAGCAGTACTTC.

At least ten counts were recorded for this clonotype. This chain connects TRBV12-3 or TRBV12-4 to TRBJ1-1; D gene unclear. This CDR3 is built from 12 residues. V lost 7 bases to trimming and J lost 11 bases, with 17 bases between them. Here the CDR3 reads CASNSLLTGAFF. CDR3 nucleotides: TGTGCCAGCAACTCCCTCCTAACGGGGGCTTTCTTT.

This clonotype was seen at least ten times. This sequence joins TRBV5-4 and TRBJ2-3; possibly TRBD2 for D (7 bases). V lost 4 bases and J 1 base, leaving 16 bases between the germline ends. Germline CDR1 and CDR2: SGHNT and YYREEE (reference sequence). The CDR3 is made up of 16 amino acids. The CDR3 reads CASSNKGGGRTDTQYF. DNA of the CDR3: TGTGCCAGCAGCAACAAGGGGGGGGGCCGCACAGATACGCAGTATTTT.

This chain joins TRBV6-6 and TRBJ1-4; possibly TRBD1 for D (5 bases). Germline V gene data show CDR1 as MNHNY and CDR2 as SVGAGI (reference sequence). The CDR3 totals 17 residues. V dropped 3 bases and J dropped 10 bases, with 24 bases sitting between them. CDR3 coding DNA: TGTGCCAGCAGTTATCCCATCGGGGGATCAGCCGGGGGAAAACTGTTTTTT. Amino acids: CASSYPIGGSAGGKLFF.

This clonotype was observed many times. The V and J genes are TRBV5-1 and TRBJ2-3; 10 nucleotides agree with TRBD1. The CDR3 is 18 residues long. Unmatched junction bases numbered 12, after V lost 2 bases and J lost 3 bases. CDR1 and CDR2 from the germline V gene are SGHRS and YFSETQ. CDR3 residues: CASSLAGTGDFKTDTQYF. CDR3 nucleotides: TGCGCCAGCAGCTTAGCCGGGACAGGGGACTTTAAGACAGATACGCAGTATTTT.

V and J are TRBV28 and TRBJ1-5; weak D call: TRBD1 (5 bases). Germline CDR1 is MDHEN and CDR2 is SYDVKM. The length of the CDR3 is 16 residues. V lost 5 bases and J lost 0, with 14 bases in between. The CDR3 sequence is CASSPMTVYSNQPQHF. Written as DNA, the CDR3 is TGTGCCAGCAGTCCTATGACAGTCTATAGCAATCAGCCCCAGCATTTT. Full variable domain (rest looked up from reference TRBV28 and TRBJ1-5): DVKVTQSSRYLVKRTGEKVFLECVQDMDHENMFWYRQDPGLGLRLIYFSYDVKMKEKGDIPEGYSVSREKKERFSLILESASTNQTSMYLCASSPMTVYSNQPQHFGDGTRLSIL.

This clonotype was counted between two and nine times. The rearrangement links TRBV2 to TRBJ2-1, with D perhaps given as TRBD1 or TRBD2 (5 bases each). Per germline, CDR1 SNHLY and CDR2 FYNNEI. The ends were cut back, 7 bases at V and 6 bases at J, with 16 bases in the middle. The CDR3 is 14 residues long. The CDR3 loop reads CASKGPRGPNEQFF. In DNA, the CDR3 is TGTGCCAGCAAGGGCCCGAGGGGTCCCAATGAGCAGTTCTTC. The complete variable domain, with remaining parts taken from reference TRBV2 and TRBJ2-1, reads EPEVTQTPSHQVTQMGQEVILRCVPISNHLYFYWYRQILGQKVEFLVSFYNNEISEKSEIFDDQFSVERPDGSNFTLKIRSTKLEDSAMYFCASKGPRGPNEQFFGPGTRLTVL.

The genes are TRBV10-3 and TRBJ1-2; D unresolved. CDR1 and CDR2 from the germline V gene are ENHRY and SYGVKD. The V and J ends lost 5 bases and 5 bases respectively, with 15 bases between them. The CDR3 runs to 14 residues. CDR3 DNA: TGTGCCATCAGTAATCTCAGAGAGAATTATGGCTACACCTTC. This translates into CAISNLRENYGYTF.

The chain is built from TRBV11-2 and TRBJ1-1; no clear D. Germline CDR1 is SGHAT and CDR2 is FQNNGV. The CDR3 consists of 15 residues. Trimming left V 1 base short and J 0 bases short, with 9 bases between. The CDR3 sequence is CASSLVGRLNTEAFF. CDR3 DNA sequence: TGTGCCAGCAGCTTAGTTGGGCGGCTGAACACTGAAGCTTTCTTT. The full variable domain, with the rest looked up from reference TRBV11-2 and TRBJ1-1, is EAGVAQSPRYKIIEKRQSVAFWCNPISGHATLYWYQQILGQGPKLLIQFQNNGVVDDSQLPKDRFSAERLKGVDSTLKIQPAKLEDSAVYLCASSLVGRLNTEAFFGQGTRLTVV.

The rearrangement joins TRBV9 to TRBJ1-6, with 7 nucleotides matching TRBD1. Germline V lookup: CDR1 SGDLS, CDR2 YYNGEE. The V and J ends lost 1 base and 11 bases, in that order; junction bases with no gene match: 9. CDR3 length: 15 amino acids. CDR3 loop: CASSVTGAVSAPLHF. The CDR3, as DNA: TGTGCCAGCAGCGTAACAGGGGCCGTTAGCGCACCCCTCCACTTT.

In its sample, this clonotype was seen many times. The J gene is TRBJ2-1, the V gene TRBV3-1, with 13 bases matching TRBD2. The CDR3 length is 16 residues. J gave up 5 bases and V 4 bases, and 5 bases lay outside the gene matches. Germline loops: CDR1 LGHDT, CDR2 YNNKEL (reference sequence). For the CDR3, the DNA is TGTGCCAGCAGCCGTATGACTAGCGGGGGGAACAATGAGCAGTTCTTC. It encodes CASSRMTSGGNNEQFF.

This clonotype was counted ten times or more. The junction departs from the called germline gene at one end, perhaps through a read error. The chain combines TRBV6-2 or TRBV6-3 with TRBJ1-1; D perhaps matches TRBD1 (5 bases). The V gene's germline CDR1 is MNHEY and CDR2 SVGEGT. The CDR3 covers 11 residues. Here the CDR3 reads CASSYSGAPIF. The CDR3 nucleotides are TGTGCCAGCAGTTACTCCGGGGCCCCGATATTT.